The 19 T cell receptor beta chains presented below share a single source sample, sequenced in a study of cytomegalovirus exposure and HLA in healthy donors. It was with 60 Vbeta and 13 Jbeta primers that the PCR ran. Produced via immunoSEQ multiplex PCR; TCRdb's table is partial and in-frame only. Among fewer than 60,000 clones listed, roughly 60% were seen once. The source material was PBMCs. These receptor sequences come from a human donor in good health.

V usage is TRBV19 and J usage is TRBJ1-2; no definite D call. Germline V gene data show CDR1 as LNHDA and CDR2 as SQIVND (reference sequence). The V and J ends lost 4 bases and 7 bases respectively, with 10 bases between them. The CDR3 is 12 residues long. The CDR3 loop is CASSTLSSGYTF. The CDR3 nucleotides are TGTGCCAGTAGTACCCTAAGTAGTGGCTACACCTTC.

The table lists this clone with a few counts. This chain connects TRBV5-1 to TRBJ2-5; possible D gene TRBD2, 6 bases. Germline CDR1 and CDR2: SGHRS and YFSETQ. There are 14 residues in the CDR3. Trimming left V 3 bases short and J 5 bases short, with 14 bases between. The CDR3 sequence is CASSSGLYGETQYF. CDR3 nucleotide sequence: TGCGCCAGCAGCTCGGGACTTTACGGGGAGACCCAGTACTTC.

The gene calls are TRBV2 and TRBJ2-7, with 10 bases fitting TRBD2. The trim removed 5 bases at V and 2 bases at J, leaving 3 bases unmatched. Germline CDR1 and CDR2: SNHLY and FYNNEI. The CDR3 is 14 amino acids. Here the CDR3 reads CASSPLAGTYEQYF. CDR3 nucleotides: TGTGCCAGCAGTCCACTAGCGGGGACCTACGAGCAGTACTTC. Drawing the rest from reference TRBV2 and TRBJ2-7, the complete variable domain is EPEVTQTPSHQVTQMGQEVILRCVPISNHLYFYWYRQILGQKVEFLVSFYNNEISEKSEIFDDQFSVERPDGSNFTLKIRSTKLEDSAMYFCASSPLAGTYEQYFGPGTRLTVT.

The CDR3 sequence: CAWNRDPHNEQFF. The CDR3 bases are TGTGCCTGGAACAGGGACCCTCACAATGAGCAGTTCTTC. The chain joins TRBV30 to TRBJ2-1; a weak D match, TRBD1 (6 bases). The CDR3 totals 13 residues. Per germline, CDR1 GTSNPN and CDR2 SVGIG (reference sequence). With 4 bases removed from V and 5 bases from J, the gap between germline ends came to 12 bases.

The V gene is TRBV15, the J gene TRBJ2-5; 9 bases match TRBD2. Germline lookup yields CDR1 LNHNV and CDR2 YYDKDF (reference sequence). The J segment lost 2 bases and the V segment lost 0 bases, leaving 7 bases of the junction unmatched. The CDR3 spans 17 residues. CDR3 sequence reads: CATSREALAGYQETQYF. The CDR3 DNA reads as TGTGCCACCAGCAGAGAGGCACTAGCGGGTTATCAAGAGACCCAGTACTTC.

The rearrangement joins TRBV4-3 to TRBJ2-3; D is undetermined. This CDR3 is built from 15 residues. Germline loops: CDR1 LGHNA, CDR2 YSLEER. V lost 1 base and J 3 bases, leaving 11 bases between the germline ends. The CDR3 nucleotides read TGCGCCAGCAGCCAAGTTTCAGGTGGGACAGATACGCAGTATTTT. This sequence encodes CASSQVSGGTDTQYF.

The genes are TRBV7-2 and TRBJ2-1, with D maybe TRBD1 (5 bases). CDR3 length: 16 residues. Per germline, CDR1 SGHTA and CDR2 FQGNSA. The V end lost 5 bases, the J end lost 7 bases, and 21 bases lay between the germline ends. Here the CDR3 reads CASSPTRDLVGNEQFF. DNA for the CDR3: TGTGCCAGCAGCCCGACCAGGGATTTAGTGGGGAATGAGCAGTTCTTC.

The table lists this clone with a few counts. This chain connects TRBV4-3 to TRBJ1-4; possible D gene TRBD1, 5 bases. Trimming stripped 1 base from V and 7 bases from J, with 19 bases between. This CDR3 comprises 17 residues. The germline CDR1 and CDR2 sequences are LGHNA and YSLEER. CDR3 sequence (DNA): TGCGCCAGCAGCCAAGTCCGCGGCGGGGCAATGGCTGAAAAACTGTTTTTT. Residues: CASSQVRGGAMAEKLFF.

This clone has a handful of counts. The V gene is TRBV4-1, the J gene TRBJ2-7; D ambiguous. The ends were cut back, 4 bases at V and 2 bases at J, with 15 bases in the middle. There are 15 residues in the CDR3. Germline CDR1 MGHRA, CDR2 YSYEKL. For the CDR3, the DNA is TGCGCCAGCAGCCCTGACTCCCGACCCACCTACGAGCAGTACTTC. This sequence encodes CASSPDSRPTYEQYF.

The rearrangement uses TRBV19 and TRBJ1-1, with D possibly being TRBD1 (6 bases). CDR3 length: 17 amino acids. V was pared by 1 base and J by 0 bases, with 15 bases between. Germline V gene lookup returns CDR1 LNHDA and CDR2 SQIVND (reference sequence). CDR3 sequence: CASSIVRTASLNTEAFF. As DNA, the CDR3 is TGTGCCAGTAGTATAGTTCGGACAGCAAGCCTGAACACTGAAGCTTTCTTT.

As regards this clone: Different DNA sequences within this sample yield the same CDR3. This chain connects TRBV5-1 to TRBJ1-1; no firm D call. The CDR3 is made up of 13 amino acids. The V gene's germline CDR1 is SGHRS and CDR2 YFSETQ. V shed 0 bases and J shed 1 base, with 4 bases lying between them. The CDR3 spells CASSLAGNTEAFF. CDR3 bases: TGCGCCAGCAGCTTGGCAGGGAACACTGAAGCTTTCTTT.

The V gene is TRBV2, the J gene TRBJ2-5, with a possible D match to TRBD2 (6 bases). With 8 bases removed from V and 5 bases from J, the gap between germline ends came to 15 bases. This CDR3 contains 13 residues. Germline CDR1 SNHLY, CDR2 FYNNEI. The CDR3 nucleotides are TGTGCCAGCGGGGACCTAGGAGGGGAGACCCAGTACTTC. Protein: CASGDLGGETQYF.

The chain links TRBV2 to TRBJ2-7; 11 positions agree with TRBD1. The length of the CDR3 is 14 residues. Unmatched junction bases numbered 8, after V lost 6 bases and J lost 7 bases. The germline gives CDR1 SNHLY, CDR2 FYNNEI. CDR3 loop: CASRGTGGTGEQYF. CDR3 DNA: TGTGCCAGCAGGGGGACAGGGGGAACGGGAGAGCAGTACTTC. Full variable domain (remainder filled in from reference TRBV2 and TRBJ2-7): EPEVTQTPSHQVTQMGQEVILRCVPISNHLYFYWYRQILGQKVEFLVSFYNNEISEKSEIFDDQFSVERPDGSNFTLKIRSTKLEDSAMYFCASRGTGGTGEQYFGPGTRLTVT.

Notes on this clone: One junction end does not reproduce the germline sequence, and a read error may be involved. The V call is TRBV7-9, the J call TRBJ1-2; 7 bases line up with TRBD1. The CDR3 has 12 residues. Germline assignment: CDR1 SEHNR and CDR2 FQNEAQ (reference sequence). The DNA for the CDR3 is TGTTCCAGCGTCTGGGCAGGGGGGGGCTACACCTTC. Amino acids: CSSVWAGGGYTF. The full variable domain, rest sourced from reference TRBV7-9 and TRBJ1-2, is DTGVSQNPRHKITKRGQNVTFRCDPISEHNRLYWYRQTLGQGPEFLTYFQNEAQLEKSRLLSDRFSAERPKGSFSTLEIQRTEQGDSAMYLCSSVWAGGGYTFGSGTRLTVV.

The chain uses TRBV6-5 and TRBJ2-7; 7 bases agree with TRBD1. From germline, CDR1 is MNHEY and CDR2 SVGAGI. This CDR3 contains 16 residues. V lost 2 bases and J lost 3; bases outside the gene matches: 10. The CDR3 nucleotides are TGTGCCAGCAGTTACCGTTCCCCGGGACAGATCTACGAGCAGTACTTC. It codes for CASSYRSPGQIYEQYF.

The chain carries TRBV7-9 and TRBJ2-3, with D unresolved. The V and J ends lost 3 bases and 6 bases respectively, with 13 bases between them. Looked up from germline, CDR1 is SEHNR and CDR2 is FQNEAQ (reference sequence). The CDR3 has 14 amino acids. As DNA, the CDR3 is TGTGCCAGCAGCTTGAGTAGCATGCCGGATACGCAGTATTTT. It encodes CASSLSSMPDTQYF.

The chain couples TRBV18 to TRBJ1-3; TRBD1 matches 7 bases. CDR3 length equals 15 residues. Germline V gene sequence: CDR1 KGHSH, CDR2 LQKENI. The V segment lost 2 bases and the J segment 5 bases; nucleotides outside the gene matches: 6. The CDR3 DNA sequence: TGTGCCAGCTCACCAGAGTCAGGGGGGCGAAACACCATATATTTT. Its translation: CASSPESGGRNTIYF.

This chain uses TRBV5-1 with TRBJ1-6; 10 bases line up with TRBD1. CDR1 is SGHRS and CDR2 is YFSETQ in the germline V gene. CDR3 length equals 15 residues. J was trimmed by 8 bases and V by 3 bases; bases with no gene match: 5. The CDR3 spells CASSSSGQGYSPLHF. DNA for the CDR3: TGCGCCAGCAGCTCCTCGGGACAGGGGTATTCACCCCTCCACTTT. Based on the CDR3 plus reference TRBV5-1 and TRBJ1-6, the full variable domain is KAGVTQTPRYLIKTRGQQVTLSCSPISGHRSVSWYQQTPGQGLQFLFEYFSETQRNKGNFPGRFSGRQFSNSRSEMNVSTLELGDSALYLCASSSSGQGYSPLHFGNGTRLTVT.

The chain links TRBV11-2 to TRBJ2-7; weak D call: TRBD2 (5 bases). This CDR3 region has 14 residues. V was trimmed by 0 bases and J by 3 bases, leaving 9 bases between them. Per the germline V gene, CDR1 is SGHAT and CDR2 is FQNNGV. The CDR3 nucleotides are TGTGCCAGCAGCTTAGAGGAACTAGTCTACGAGCAGTACTTC. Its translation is CASSLEELVYEQYF. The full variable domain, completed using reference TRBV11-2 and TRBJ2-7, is EAGVAQSPRYKIIEKRQSVAFWCNPISGHATLYWYQQILGQGPKLLIQFQNNGVVDDSQLPKDRFSAERLKGVDSTLKIQPAKLEDSAVYLCASSLEELVYEQYFGPGTRLTVT.